This T cell receptor beta chain came from a study of response to subunit inactivated influenza vaccine (dated by TCRdb to 2017 to 2018). Regarding the study in general: The study used deep quantitative T cell receptor repertoire profiling to track responses to a trivalent subunit inactivated influenza vaccine.

The CDR3 runs 15 residues from the cysteine to the phenylalanine. Just the 45-base CDR3 DNA is kept, in frame starting at base 1. Based on the germline V gene, the CDR1 and CDR2 sequences are SGHRS and YFSETQ. V gives up 0 bases and J gives up 4 bases, and the segment between their germline ends measures 8 bases. General findings and caveats noted by the study authors: The authors proposed that each seasonal influenza vaccination may bring in only a limited number of new T cells.

This clonotype was seen a handful of times. The antigen this receptor binds is unknown. Per-base qualities were not stored, and no clone one base away is much larger. Libraries were built with RT-PCR. The instrument was an Illumina HiSeq 2500. TCRdb's own reprocessing of the public reads used fastp at Q25 and MiXCR and kept productive beta chains. When rows share a CDR3 protein, they turn into one entry using the most common DNA and genes. Recorded for this sample are about 500,000 distinct CDR3 sequences; under 8.5% of them occurred a single time. Roughly 13% of the sample is held by the ten biggest clonotypes.

The source material was PBMCs from blood, sampled around 25 months after vaccination. This chain joins TRBV5-1 to TRBJ2-6; perhaps TRBD1 is the D gene, with 6 bases matching. The clonotype was recovered from a man aged 45-69 years who received an inactivated influenza vaccine. Donor details come from another sample of the same person, matched by shared clones. The CDR3 in this case is CASSLAGDGANVLTF. The sequence in DNA is TGCGCCAGCAGCTTGGCAGGGGACGGGGCCAACGTCCTGACTTTC.